Listed here is a single TCR beta chain. This sample was included in a study of blood T cell repertoires in COVID-19. Clones were read by immunoSEQ multiplex PCR, and TCRdb kept only the in-frame ones, dropping some. Of 300,000 to 400,000 clones listed, around 88% are singletons. Deletions cut 8 bases from V and 3 bases from J, with 13 bases between. This CDR3 comprises 13 residues. Germline V gene sequence: CDR1 MNHNS, CDR2 SASEGT. The material sequenced was peripheral blood. This chain links TRBV6-1 with TRBJ1-1; D not certain. The receptor comes from a woman in her fifties or sixties with COVID-19, enrolled during active disease. CDR3: CASSRVGYTEAFF. Written as DNA, the CDR3 is TGTGCCAGCTCTCGTGTTGGCTACACTGAAGCTTTCTTT.